The 21 T cell receptor beta chains reported below all come from one sample, sequenced in a study of shared clonotypes between healthy human individuals. Terminally differentiated effector memory CD45RA+ cells were excluded from the naive CD8 cells, which were CD45RO-negative and positively selected for CCR7. Sequenced by immunoSEQ multiplex PCR; TCRdb stores in-frame clones only, minus some. The sample carries over 2,000,000 clones, about 93% recorded once. Material for sequencing was naive CD8+ T cells from PBMCs. The receptors derive from a man aged 18 to 35 in good health. Some clones in this sample may be carry-over from other donors' samples.

V is TRBV4-2 and J is TRBJ2-1, with 7 positions matching TRBD2. The CDR3 covers 15 residues. The germline V gene has CDR1 LGHNA and CDR2 YNFKEQ. J gave up 2 bases and V 4 bases, and 5 bases lay outside the gene matches. The CDR3 is CASSRLADTYNEQFF. DNA of the CDR3: TGTGCCAGCAGCCGGCTAGCGGATACCTACAATGAGCAGTTCTTC.

CDR3: CASSLGVTAYEQYF. The CDR3, as DNA: TGCGCCAGCAGCTTGGGGGTTACCGCCTACGAGCAGTACTTC. V is TRBV5-1 and J is TRBJ2-7; D gene uncertain. Germline V gene sequence: CDR1 SGHRS, CDR2 YFSETQ. The CDR3 contains 14 residues. Between the trimmed V and J ends, which lost 0 bases and 2 bases, there was a span of 9 bases.

The V gene is TRBV10-2, the J gene TRBJ1-4, with no clear D. Trimming took 6 bases from V and 0 from J, leaving 23 bases between them. Germline V gene sequence: CDR1 WSHSY, CDR2 SAAADI. The CDR3 loop spans 19 amino acids. DNA of the CDR3: TGCGCCAGCAGCGGTGTAGGAGGATGGTCGTCAACAACTAATGAAAAACTGTTTTTT. Amino acids: CASSGVGGWSSTTNEKLFF.

V usage is TRBV9 and J usage is TRBJ2-2; D possibly corresponds to TRBD1 (6 bases). The germline V gene has CDR1 SGDLS and CDR2 YYNGEE. Between the trimmed V and J ends, which lost 0 bases and 3 bases, there was a span of 9 bases. The CDR3 spans 15 residues. CDR3 sequence (DNA): TGTGCCAGCAGCGTAGAGGACAGAGACACCGGGGAGCTGTTTTTT. It is translated as CASSVEDRDTGELFF.

The rearrangement joins TRBV19 to TRBJ1-5; 10 bases map to TRBD1. The germline V gene encodes CDR1 LNHDA and CDR2 SQIVND (reference sequence). The CDR3 extends over 16 amino acids. With V trimmed by 7 bases and J by 3 bases, 9 bases remained unmatched. This CDR3 reads CASTLLGTGANQPQHF. CDR3 sequence (DNA): TGTGCCAGTACCCTATTGGGGACAGGGGCCAATCAGCCCCAGCATTTT.

V usage is TRBV29-1 and J usage is TRBJ1-2, with a tentative D call TRBD1 (5 bases). This CDR3 spans 11 amino acids. Trimming took 5 bases from V and 4 from J, leaving 8 bases between them. Germline V gene data show CDR1 as SQVTM and CDR2 as ANQGSEA. The CDR3 sequence is CSVKTVYGYTF. CDR3 DNA sequence: TGCAGCGTTAAGACAGTCTATGGCTACACCTTC.

The V call is TRBV5-6, the J call TRBJ2-1, with 7 positions matching TRBD2. From germline, CDR1 is SGHDT and CDR2 YYEEEE. The CDR3 sequence is 16 residues long. With V trimmed by 2 bases and J by 7 bases, 12 bases remained unmatched. The CDR3 nucleotides read TGTGCCAGCAGCTTTGGGCTCCGGACTAGTTTAAATGAGCAGTTCTTC. Translating gives CASSFGLRTSLNEQFF. The entire variable domain, with the rest obtained from reference TRBV5-6 and TRBJ2-1, is as follows: DAGVTQSPTHLIKTRGQQVTLRCSPKSGHDTVSWYQQALGQGPQFIFQYYEEEERQRGNFPDRFSGHQFPNYSSELNVNALLLGDSALYLCASSFGLRTSLNEQFFGPGTRLTVL.

J is TRBJ1-5 and V is TRBV7-9; D might be TRBD1 (6 bases). The V and J ends lost 5 bases and 0 bases respectively, with 11 bases between them. This CDR3 has 15 amino acids. The germline gives CDR1 SEHNR, CDR2 FQNEAQ (reference sequence). DNA for the CDR3: TGTGCCAGCAGCCAGGACAGAATTAGCAATCAGCCCCAGCATTTT. Translated: CASSQDRISNQPQHF.

This chain connects TRBV15 to TRBJ2-3; D gene ambiguous. Trimming shortened V by 4 bases and J by 5 bases, and 22 bases separated the two germline ends. The CDR3 runs 17 residues. Germline assignment: CDR1 LNHNV and CDR2 YYDKDF (reference sequence). The CDR3 DNA reads as TGTGCCACCAGCATCCCTTTAAGGGAAAGGGCCGGAGATACGCAGTATTTT. This encodes CATSIPLRERAGDTQYF.

The chain has TRBV14 and TRBJ1-1; no firm D call. From germline, CDR1 is SGHDN and CDR2 FVKESK. The CDR3 length is 14 residues. V was clipped by 7 bases and J by 4 bases, with 16 bases between them. CDR3 in amino acids: CASTFPPRSTEAFF. The CDR3 bases are TGTGCCAGCACCTTCCCCCCGAGGAGCACTGAAGCTTTCTTT. Complete variable domain (other parts from reference TRBV14 and TRBJ1-1): EAGVTQFPSHSVIEKGQTVTLRCDPISGHDNLYWYRRVMGKEIKFLLHFVKESKQDESGMPNNRFLAERTGGTYSTLKVQPAELEDSGVYFCASTFPPRSTEAFFGQGTRLTVV.

The chain recombines TRBV21-1 with TRBJ2-1. TRBV21-1 is annotated as a pseudogene. The CDR3 has 15 amino acids. The CDR3 protein is CASSNAPQESNEQFF. CDR3 nucleotides: TGTGCCAGCAGCAACGCGCCTCAGGAGTCCAATGAGCAGTTCTTC.

The CDR3 protein is CASGLGLGLADTQYF. The CDR3 DNA reads TGTGCTAGTGGTTTAGGGCTTGGACTTGCAGATACGCAGTATTTT. This rearrangement joins TRBV12-5 to TRBJ2-3; tentative D call: TRBD2 (5 bases). This CDR3 is built from 15 residues. Germline V gives CDR1 LGHNT, CDR2 FRNRAP. The ends were cut back, 3 bases at V and 4 bases at J, with 14 bases in the middle.

This rearrangement joins TRBV4-2 to TRBJ2-1; the D gene is possibly TRBD2 (6 bases). The CDR3 totals 15 residues. V gave up 4 bases and J gave up 2 bases, with 12 bases separating them. The germline CDR1 and CDR2 sequences are LGHNA and YNFKEQ. Written as DNA, the CDR3 is TGTGCCAGCAGCCCTGAGCGGGCCCCCTACAATGAGCAGTTCTTC. This translates into CASSPERAPYNEQFF.

J is TRBJ2-1 and V is TRBV25-1, with TRBD1 matching over 10 bases. V was clipped by 0 bases and J by 15 bases; unmatched bases: 8. The CDR3 has 14 amino acids. Germline lookup yields CDR1 MGHDK and CDR2 SYGVNS. The CDR3 reads CASSEYGGTGAWFF. The DNA of the CDR3 is TGTGCCAGCAGTGAATATGGTGGGACAGGGGCTTGGTTCTTC.

The rearrangement joins TRBV29-1 to TRBJ1-2; D is perhaps TRBD1 (6 bases). Trimming removed 1 base at V and 9 bases at J, with 21 bases between. Germline values: CDR1 SQVTM, CDR2 ANQGSEA. This CDR3 has 15 residues. The CDR3 DNA sequence: TGCAGCGTTGAAGTGCTCAGCCAGGGGAGTTGGCGCTACACCTTC. Translated: CSVEVLSQGSWRYTF.

The chain combines TRBV7-3 with TRBJ2-3, with 8 bases that match TRBD1. Trimming cost V 6 bases and J 0 bases; bases outside gene matches: 5. There are 15 residues in the CDR3. Germline V gene data show CDR1 as SGHTA and CDR2 as FQGTGA. The CDR3 spells CASSTRTGSTDTQYF. As DNA, the CDR3 is TGTGCCAGCAGTACAAGGACAGGGAGCACAGATACGCAGTATTTT.

The V and J genes are TRBV7-8 and TRBJ2-7; D possibly matches TRBD1 or TRBD2 (5 bases each). Germline CDR1 and CDR2: SGHVS and FQNEAQ. The V and J ends lost 3 bases and 3 bases respectively, with 12 bases between them. The CDR3 is 14 amino acids. The CDR3 DNA follows: TGTGCCAGCAGCTTGGTCCAGGGAGTCTACGAGCAGTACTTC. It yields the protein CASSLVQGVYEQYF.

The rearrangement uses TRBV28 and TRBJ2-7, with 11 bases lining up with TRBD2. The germline gives CDR1 MDHEN, CDR2 SYDVKM. CDR3 length: 18 amino acids. With 1 base clipped from V and 1 base from J, the junction kept 9 bases outside the gene matches. CDR3 sequence reads: CASSLLVAGGPGSYEQYF. CDR3 nucleotides: TGTGCCAGCAGTTTATTGGTAGCGGGAGGGCCGGGTTCCTACGAGCAGTACTTC.

The chain uses TRBV19 and TRBJ2-1; no reliable D call. The CDR3 has 15 residues. The germline gives CDR1 LNHDA, CDR2 SQIVND (reference sequence). Between the trimmed V and J ends, which lost 2 bases and 7 bases, there was a span of 15 bases. CDR3 sequence reads: CASSIIGLSGNEQFF. DNA of the CDR3: TGTGCCAGTAGTATAATTGGGTTATCGGGTAATGAGCAGTTCTTC.

V and J are TRBV19 and TRBJ1-3; TRBD1 agrees at 10 bases. This CDR3 is built from 17 residues. The germline V gene has CDR1 LNHDA and CDR2 SQIVND (reference sequence). V shed 8 bases, J shed 4 bases, and the junction held 14 bases outside the gene matches. The CDR3 DNA reads as TGTGCCAGTGATCCGGGACAGGGGCCCCGAAGCGGAAACACCATATATTTT. Its protein product is CASDPGQGPRSGNTIYF.

The rearrangement joins TRBV7-3 to TRBJ1-2, with 7 bases fitting TRBD1. The V and J ends lost 9 bases and 4 bases, in that order; junction bases with no gene match: 11. The germline V gene encodes CDR1 SGHTA and CDR2 FQGTGA. The CDR3 sequence is 14 residues long. The CDR3 loop reads CARHDRERVYGYTF. CDR3 nucleotides: TGTGCCAGACACGACAGGGAAAGGGTCTATGGCTACACCTTC.